These 10 T cell receptor beta chains share one sample of origin, sequenced in a study of breast tumors, draining lymph nodes, adjacent tissues. In TCRdb, the multiplex PCR reads were re-called with MiXCR into one record per CDR3 protein. The profile shows some 230,000 distinct CDR3 sequences, about 34% of them singletons. Breast cancer patients provided tissue from their axillary draining lymph nodes. Specimen: axillary lymph node tissue. These TCRs come from a female donor with breast cancer. Some clones in this sample may be carry-over from other donors' samples.

There are a few counts of this clonotype. The J gene is TRBJ2-7, the V gene TRBV12-3 or TRBV12-4, with 9 bases that match TRBD1. The junction had 4 bases not matched to a gene; V was cut back by 5 bases and J by 5 bases. There are 13 residues in the CDR3. The CDR3: CASSHTGGDEQYF. CDR3 DNA sequence: TGTGCCAGCAGTCACACAGGGGGCGACGAGCAGTACTTC.

Many counts were recorded for this clonotype. V and J are TRBV4-3 and TRBJ2-6, with TRBD1 identical over 7 bases. The V segment lost 4 bases and the J segment 4 bases; nucleotides outside the gene matches: 7. Germline V CDR1 and CDR2: LGHNA, YSLEER. This CDR3 is 16 amino acids long. CDR3 sequence (DNA): TGCGCCAGCAGCCCATACAGGGGTCAAGGGGCCAACGTCCTGACTTTC. As protein: CASSPYRGQGANVLTF.

Remarks on this clonotype: This may be a read error: a much more frequent sequence differs by one nucleotide. The rearrangement joins TRBV20-1 to TRBJ2-1, with 14 bases matching TRBD2. The CDR3 has 14 residues. Germline V gene sequence: CDR1 DFQATT, CDR2 SNEGSKA (reference sequence). CDR3 amino acids: CSARGLAGANGQFF. For the CDR3, the DNA is TGCAGTGCTAGGGGACTAGCGGGAGCAAATGGGCAGTTCTTC.

A word on this clonotype: With a much larger clone just one base away, this may be a read error. V is TRBV11-2 and J is TRBJ2-3; D is ambiguous. CDR1 and CDR2 (germline): SGHAT, FQNNGV. The CDR3 loop spans 15 amino acids. V was clipped by 5 bases and J by 3 bases, with 15 bases between them. As DNA, the CDR3 is TGTGCCAGCAGCCCTCCAGGTGAAACTACAGATACGCAGTATTTT. Protein sequence: CASSPPGETTDTQYF.

On this clonotype: It may be a read error: a sequence one base away is much more abundant. The chain recombines TRBV11-2 with TRBJ2-5, with D possibly being TRBD1 or TRBD2 (6 bases each). Germline CDR1 and CDR2: SGHAT and FQNNGV. This CDR3 is 17 amino acids long. The CDR3 region is CASSLDFGGRPQETHYF. The CDR3 bases are TGTGCCAGCAGCTTAGATTTTGGGGGGCGCCCCCAAGAGACCCACTACTTC.

Only one count was recorded for this clonotype. The chain combines TRBV5-6 with TRBJ2-3; D not resolved. V was cut by 0 bases and J by 5 bases, with 7 bases left in between. This CDR3 region has 13 residues. The V gene's germline CDR1 is SGHDT and CDR2 YYEEEE. The CDR3 DNA sequence: TGTGCCAGCAGCTTGGTTGGCGAAGATACGCAGTATTTT. It is translated as CASSLVGEDTQYF.

The CDR3 DNA reads TGTGCCAGTAGTATGCGGTCAAGCTCTGGGGCCAACGTCCTGACTTTC. Translated, it gives CASSMRSSSGANVLTF. This chain uses TRBV19 with TRBJ2-6; no firm D call. Per the germline V gene, CDR1 is LNHDA and CDR2 is SQIVND (reference sequence). V lost 3 bases to trimming and J lost 0 bases, with 9 bases between them. This CDR3 is 16 amino acids long.

This clonotype was detected many times. The chain couples TRBV2 to TRBJ2-3; 13 nucleotides agree with TRBD2. After removal of 6 bases from V and 5 bases from J, the junction contained 5 bases not matched to a gene. Germline V gene lookup returns CDR1 SNHLY and CDR2 FYNNEI. The CDR3 has 15 residues. The CDR3 sequence: CASRLAGGPGDTQYF. The CDR3 nucleotides are TGTGCCAGCAGACTAGCGGGAGGGCCGGGAGATACGCAGTATTTT.

The V call is TRBV5-5, the J call TRBJ2-1; no reliable D call. The end of the DNA is better explained by TRBJ1-2, so the J call may be wrong. Per germline, CDR1 SGHKS and CDR2 YYEKEE (reference sequence). The CDR3 runs 13 residues. As DNA, the CDR3 is TGTGCCAGCATCCGGGGAGGGAATCATGGCTACACCTTC. Its protein product is CASIRGGNHGYTF.

This rearrangement joins TRBV6-1 to TRBJ2-2; D gene unclear. Trimming pared 2 bases from V and 4 bases from J, leaving 14 bases between. This CDR3 contains 16 residues. Per the germline V gene, CDR1 is MNHNS and CDR2 is SASEGT. The CDR3: CASSEIVAYGTGELFF. The DNA for the CDR3 is TGTGCCAGCAGTGAAATAGTGGCGTACGGCACCGGGGAGCTGTTTTTT.